This TCR beta chain was observed in a study of blood T cell repertoires in COVID-19. About the research overall: Researchers got acute and convalescent COVID-19 samples from the United States, Italy and Spain. PBMCs, B-cell-depleted T cells, or T cells were the source of the cDNA or gDNA that made up the material.

CDR1 and CDR2 from the germline V gene are MNHEY and SVGAGI. This CDR3 region has 14 residues. With 4 bases removed from V and 7 bases from J, the gap between germline ends came to 14 bases. Per the authors' pipeline: Reference gene primer amplification gave nucleated cell count estimates. The table came from immunoSEQ multiplex PCR; TCRdb's copy has only in-frame clones and leaves some out. V and J calls and clone size are given by that table; D and trimming were obtained from the DNA. The sample shows 200,000 to 250,000 clones, around four fifths of them seen only once. This chain uses TRBV6-5 with TRBJ1-5; tentative D call: TRBD1 (6 bases). The specimen was peripheral blood. This clonotype was sampled from a man aged 50-60 years with active or convalescent COVID-19. CDR3 amino acids: CASSSTGSEQPQHF. Written as DNA, the CDR3 is TGTGCCAGCAGTTCTACAGGGTCGGAACAGCCCCAGCATTTT.